This T cell receptor beta chain is from a study of shared clonotypes between healthy human individuals. On sorted subsets, replicate PCRs used approximately 190 ng DNA, or about 30,000 T cell genomes. The method was immunoSEQ multiplex PCR; TCRdb's version includes in-frame clones alone and lacks a portion of them. The sample includes 1.4 million or so clones, approximately 98.5% of them seen just once. Nashville, Tennessee was home to all donors, each a Caucasian adult. Trimming took 5 bases from V and 8 from J, leaving 8 bases between them. CDR1 SEHNR and CDR2 FQNEAQ come from the germline V gene (reference sequence). The CDR3 loop spans 11 amino acids.

The chain is built from TRBV7-9 and TRBJ2-3; no clear D. The source material was naive CD4+ T cells sorted from blood. Subset indicated: CD45RA+ positively selected. The origin of this receptor is a man aged 25 to 40 in good health. This CDR3 reads CASSPEGTQYF. The CDR3 DNA follows: TGTGCCAGCAGCCCAGAAGGTACGCAGTATTTT.